This T cell receptor beta chain was sequenced for a study of cytomegalovirus exposure and HLA in healthy donors. Whole-study findings and limits: As a later analysis showed, a missense DCLRE1C variant was linked to trimming of TCR beta V- and J-genes. Most likely, a cluster of highly shared sequence variants arose as a sequencing artifact. Analyzed later, association rates of TCRs varied across HLA loci, with DRB1 most and HLA-C fewest.

Remarks on this clone: Antigen: not known.

Use of 60 Vbeta and 13 Jbeta primers characterized the PCR. In the source study's methods: Around 76 million unique TCR beta chains, 9 million to 11 million shared, were counted in a later analysis. TCRdb's table, derived via immunoSEQ multiplex PCR, lists solely in-frame clones and lacks some. From that table come the V and J calls and clone size; the DNA was used to work out D and trimming. The repertoire holds approximately 100,000 clones, with over 70% as singletons. V dropped 4 bases and J dropped 2 bases, with 15 bases sitting between them. This CDR3 has 16 amino acids. Germline CDR1 and CDR2: MNHNS and SASEGT.

This TCR was recovered from a man aged 50 to 59 in good health and CMV-seronegative. This chain connects TRBV6-1 to TRBJ2-4; D is perhaps TRBD1 (9 bases). Sequences were obtained from PBMCs. CDR3 protein: CASSAGGTGTKNIQYF. CDR3 sequence (DNA): TGTGCCAGCAGTGCGGGGGGGACAGGGACCAAAAACATTCAGTACTTC.